A selection of T cell receptor beta chains follows, all from one sample in a study of blood T cell repertoires in COVID-19. Libraries were prepared by immunoSEQ multiplex PCR; TCRdb keeps only in-frame clonotypes and omits some of them. The sample lists roughly 290,000 clones, 75% to 95% occurring once. Sequencing was carried out using peripheral blood. The receptor set was obtained from a woman between 25 and 40 years old with COVID-19, enrolled during active disease. The CDR3 runs from the conserved cysteine through the conserved F or W. Each record gives: J gene, D gene, clone size, V gene, CDR3 DNA, CDR3 protein. D genes are given only for firm matches. Clone size appears in some rows only: once, few, many, or a class for an expanded clone.

TRBJ2-7	TRBD2	few	TRBV9	TGTGCCAGCAGCCCGGGCGGGGGGCGGTGGTACGAGCAGTACTTC	CASSPGGGRWYEQYF
TRBJ2-5	NA	once	TRBV14	TGTGCCAGCAGCCAGGGACAATACCTTGGAAGGGAGACCCAGTACTTC	CASSQGQYLGRETQYF
TRBJ2-7	TRBD2	once	TRBV2	TGTGCCAGTAAAGGACAGCGGGAGTTGGAGCAGTACTTC	CASKGQRELEQYF
TRBJ2-1	TRBD2	NA	TRBV9	TGTGCCAGCAGCCCAGAACTAGCGGGAGTAGATGAGCAGTTCTTC	CASSPELAGVDEQFF
TRBJ1-2	TRBD1	once	TRBV28	TGTGCCAGCAGTGGGACAGGGTCCCCTTCGGTAGACTACACCTTC	CASSGTGSPSVDYTF
TRBJ2-3	TRBD2	NA	TRBV11-2	TGTGCCAGCAGCTCATACCGACTAGCGGGAAACACAGATACGCAGTATTTT	CASSSYRLAGNTDTQYF
TRBJ1-4	TRBD1	NA	TRBV2	TGTGCCAGCAGATACCGGGACAGGGGGAATGAAAAACTGTTTTTT	CASRYRDRGNEKLFF
TRBJ1-2	NA	NA	TRBV6-2/TRBV6-3	TGTGCCAGCAGTTACTCTATCTATGGCTACACCTTC	CASSYSIYGYTF
TRBJ2-1	TRBD2	NA	TRBV7-9	TGTGCCAGCAGCCGCCGACTAGCGGGATCCTACAATGAGCAGTTCTTC	CASSRRLAGSYNEQFF
TRBJ1-1	NA	NA	TRBV5-1	TGCGCCAGCAGCAATGAGGAAATTGAAGCTTTCTTT	CASSNEEIEAFF
TRBJ1-4	NA	NA	TRBV30	TGTGCCTGGAGTCCTACAGGGTCTGCTAATGAAAAACTGTTTTTT	CAWSPTGSANEKLFF
TRBJ1-1	NA	NA	TRBV6-5	TGTGCCAGCAGTTCAACAGAGAACACTGAAGCTTTCTTT	CASSSTENTEAFF
TRBJ2-1	NA	NA	TRBV28	TGTGCCAGCAGTCCGCCGACAGGGAGGCGTGAGCAGTTCTTC	CASSPPTGRREQFF
TRBJ1-5	TRBD1	NA	TRBV19	TGTGCCAGTAGTCAGGGGGCCGATCAGCCCCAGCATTTT	CASSQGADQPQHF
TRBJ1-5	NA	NA	TRBV7-8	TGTGCCAGCAGCTTAGCCAGGGTAGACAATCAGCCCCAGCATTTT	CASSLARVDNQPQHF
TRBJ2-1	TRBD2	NA	TRBV19	TGTGCCAGCTGTGTTGGGACTAGCGGGATCAATGAGCAGTTCTTC	CASCVGTSGINEQFF
TRBJ2-3	TRBD2	NA	TRBV10-1	TGCGCCAGCAGTGACCTGCTAGCGGGAGGCACGCAGTATTTT	CASSDLLAGGTQYF
TRBJ1-1	NA	NA	TRBV10-3	TGTGCCATCAGTGTTGGGTCTCCGAGGGCGCACACTGAAGCTTTCTTT	CAISVGSPRAHTEAFF
TRBJ2-3	TRBD1	NA	TRBV28	TGTGCCAGCAGTTTTCCCGATACAGGGGCAGATACGCAGTATTTT	CASSFPDTGADTQYF
TRBJ2-5	TRBD1	NA	TRBV19	TGTGCCAGTAGTATTGGGACAGAAGAGACCCAGTACTTC	CASSIGTEETQYF
TRBJ1-2	NA	NA	TRBV24-1	TGTGCCACCAGTGATCCTACCACTAACTATGGCTACACCTTC	CATSDPTTNYGYTF
TRBJ2-7	TRBD2	NA	TRBV30	TGTGCTAGCGGGCCCTACGAGCAGTACTTC	CASGPYEQYF
TRBJ2-7	NA	NA	TRBV28	TGTGCCAGCAGTATACAGGGTCCCCTAAAGGAGCAGTACTTC	CASSIQGPLKEQYF
TRBJ1-5	NA	few	TRBV2	TGTGCCAGCAGTGAATTCCGTAGCAATCAGCCCCAGCATTTT	CASSEFRSNQPQHF
TRBJ2-1	TRBD1	NA	TRBV6-5	TGTGCCAGCAGTTCGGGACAGGCTAACAATGAGCAGTTCTTC	CASSSGQANNEQFF
TRBJ2-7	NA	NA	TRBV7-9	TGTGCCAGCAGCTTAGACCTGGCAGGGACCTACGAGCAGTACTTC	CASSLDLAGTYEQYF
TRBJ2-3	NA	few	TRBV3-1/TRBV3-2	TGTGCCAGCAGCCTGTATAGTGGGAGGAGAACAGATACGCAGTATTTT	CASSLYSGRRTDTQYF
TRBJ2-1	TRBD2	NA	TRBV30	TGTGCCTGGAGTGGGACTAGCGGGAATGAGCAGTTCTTC	CAWSGTSGNEQFF
TRBJ2-1	NA	NA	TRBV9	TGTGCCAGCAGCGTAGACGCGGCCAATGAGCAGTTCTTC	CASSVDAANEQFF
TRBJ1-4	TRBD1	NA	TRBV5-5	TGTGCCAGCAGCCCAGGACAGGGGGCGGGTGAAAAACTGTTTTTT	CASSPGQGAGEKLFF
TRBJ1-6	NA	once	TRBV2	TGTGCCCGAGGCCCCGGGGAATCTACCTCACCCCTCCACTTT	CARGPGESTSPLHF
TRBJ2-7	NA	NA	TRBV27	TGTGCCAGCAGTAAAGGACAAGCCTACGAGCAGTACTTC	CASSKGQAYEQYF
TRBJ2-3	TRBD2	NA	TRBV15	TGTGCCACCAGCAGAGAATTAGCGGGAGGATTAGATACGCAGTATTTT	CATSRELAGGLDTQYF
TRBJ2-2	NA	NA	TRBV7-9	TGTGCCAGCAGCTTAGGGGGGGCCGGGGAGCTGTTTTTT	CASSLGGAGELFF
TRBJ2-5	NA	NA	TRBV4-1	TGCGCCAGCAGCCAAGATGGCGCCGGGGAGCCCCAGTACTTC	CASSQDGAGEPQYF
TRBJ1-1	TRBD1	NA	TRBV5-1	TGCGCCAGCAGCTTGGCCGACAGGGTTGAAGCTTTCTTT	CASSLADRVEAFF
TRBJ1-4	NA	NA	TRBV30	TGTGCCTGGAGCCTTACAAATGAAAAACTGTTTTTT	CAWSLTNEKLFF
TRBJ2-5	TRBD1	NA	TRBV6-2/TRBV6-3	TGTGCCAGCAGTCGCAGGACAGGGACGGAGACCCAGTACTTC	CASSRRTGTETQYF
TRBJ1-1	NA	NA	TRBV27	TGTGCCAGCATGGAGGGGACCGAAGCTTTCTTT	CASMEGTEAFF
TRBJ2-1	TRBD2	NA	TRBV5-1	TGCGCCAGCAGCTTGGTTAGCGGGAACAATGAGCAGTTCTTC	CASSLVSGNNEQFF
TRBJ1-1	NA	NA	TRBV12-5	TGTGCTAGTGGTTTAGCGGGTGGAATGAACACTGAAGCTTTCTTT	CASGLAGGMNTEAFF
TRBJ1-1	NA	NA	TRBV18	TGTGCCAGCTCTCCGGACGGAGAGGGATGGACTGAAGCTTTCTTT	CASSPDGEGWTEAFF
TRBJ1-1	NA	NA	TRBV7-9	TGTGCCAGCAGCTTAACCGTACAGGGACCTGAAGCTTTCTTT	CASSLTVQGPEAFF
TRBJ1-1	NA	NA	TRBV27	TGTGCCAGCAGTTTGGGAGGGGTCACTGAAGCTTTCTTT	CASSLGGVTEAFF
TRBJ2-2	NA	NA	TRBV5-4	TGTGCCAGCAGCTTTGACAGAAACACCGGGGAGCTGTTTTTT	CASSFDRNTGELFF
TRBJ1-6	NA	NA	TRBV5-1	TGCGCCAGCAGCGGGGGGTCGTATAATTCACCCCTCCACTTT	CASSGGSYNSPLHF
TRBJ1-1	NA	NA	TRBV5-1	TGCGCCAGCAGCTTGGCCGGGGTACAGAAAGCTTTCTTT	CASSLAGVQKAFF
TRBJ2-1	NA	NA	TRBV19	TGTGCCAGTAGTATAGAACATACAGGGAAAGGTGAGCAGTTCTTC	CASSIEHTGKGEQFF
TRBJ1-5	TRBD1	NA	TRBV19	TGTGCCAGTAGTAGGGGGACAGGGATCGCGGGCAATCAGCCCCAGCATTTT	CASSRGTGIAGNQPQHF
TRBJ2-7	TRBD1	NA	TRBV28	TGTGCCAGCACCCGGACAGGGGCCCGGCGAGAGCAGTACTTC	CASTRTGARREQYF
TRBJ2-1	TRBD2	NA	TRBV30	TGTGCCTGGAGTGTACGGGGCGGGAGCGTGGCCAATGAGCAGTTCTTC	CAWSVRGGSVANEQFF
TRBJ2-3	NA	NA	TRBV4-1	TGCGCCAGCAGCCAAGATAAGGGCAGGGACACAGATACGCAGTATTTT	CASSQDKGRDTDTQYF
TRBJ1-6	NA	NA	TRBV25-1	TGTGCCAGCAGCTATTCGGGGGGGTCTAATTCACCCCTCCACTTT	CASSYSGGSNSPLHF
TRBJ1-2	TRBD1	NA	TRBV6-2/TRBV6-3	TGTGCCAGCAGTTATGGGACAGGCCAACACTTC	CASSYGTGQHF
TRBJ1-2	NA	NA	TRBV2	TGTGCCAGCAGTGACTCCAGGGGCGATGGCTACACCTTC	CASSDSRGDGYTF